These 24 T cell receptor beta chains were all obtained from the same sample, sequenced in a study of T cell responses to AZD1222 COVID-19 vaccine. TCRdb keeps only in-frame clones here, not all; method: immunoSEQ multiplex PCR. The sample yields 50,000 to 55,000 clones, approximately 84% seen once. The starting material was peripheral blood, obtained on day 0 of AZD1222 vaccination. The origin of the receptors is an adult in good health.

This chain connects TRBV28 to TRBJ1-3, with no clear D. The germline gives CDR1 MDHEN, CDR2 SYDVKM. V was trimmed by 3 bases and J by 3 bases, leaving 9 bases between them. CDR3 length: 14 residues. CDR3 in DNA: TGTGCCAGCAGTTTCGGGCAGAATGGAAACACCATATATTTT. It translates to CASSFGQNGNTIYF.

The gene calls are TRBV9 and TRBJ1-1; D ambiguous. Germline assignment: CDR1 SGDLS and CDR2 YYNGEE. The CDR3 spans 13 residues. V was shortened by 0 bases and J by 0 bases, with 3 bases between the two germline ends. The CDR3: CASSVEMNTEAFF. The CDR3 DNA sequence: TGTGCCAGCAGCGTAGAAATGAACACTGAAGCTTTCTTT.

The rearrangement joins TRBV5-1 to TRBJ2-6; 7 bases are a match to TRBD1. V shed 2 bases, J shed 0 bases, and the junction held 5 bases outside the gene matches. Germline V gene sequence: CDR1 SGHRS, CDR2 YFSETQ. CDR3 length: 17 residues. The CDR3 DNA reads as TGCGCCAGCAGCTTTATACAGGGGAACTCTGGGGCCAACGTCCTGACTTTC. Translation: CASSFIQGNSGANVLTF.

CDR3 nucleotides: TGTGCCAGCAGCTTCGGGGATACCTACAATGAGCAGTTCTTC. Amino acids: CASSFGDTYNEQFF. The V gene is TRBV13, the J gene TRBJ2-1, with D possibly matching TRBD2 (5 bases). This CDR3 region has 14 residues. The V and J ends lost 3 bases and 2 bases respectively, with 8 bases between them. Germline CDR1 PRHDT, CDR2 FYEKMQ (reference sequence).

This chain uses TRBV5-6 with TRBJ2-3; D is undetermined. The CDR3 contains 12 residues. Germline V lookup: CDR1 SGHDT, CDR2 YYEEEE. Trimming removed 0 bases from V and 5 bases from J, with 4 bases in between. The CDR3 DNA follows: TGTGCCAGCAGCTTGGAAGGAGATACGCAGTATTTT. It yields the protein CASSLEGDTQYF.

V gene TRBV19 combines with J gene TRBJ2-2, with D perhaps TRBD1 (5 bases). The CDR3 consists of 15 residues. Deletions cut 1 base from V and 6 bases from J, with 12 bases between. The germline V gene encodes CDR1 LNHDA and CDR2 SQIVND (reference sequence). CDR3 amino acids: CASSIGRDYAGELFF. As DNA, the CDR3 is TGTGCCAGTAGTATAGGCAGGGATTATGCCGGGGAGCTGTTTTTT.

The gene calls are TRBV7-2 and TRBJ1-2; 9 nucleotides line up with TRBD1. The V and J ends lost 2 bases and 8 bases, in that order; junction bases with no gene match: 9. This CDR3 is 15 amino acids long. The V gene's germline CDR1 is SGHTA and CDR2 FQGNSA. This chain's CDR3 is CASSLQPGQGNGYTF. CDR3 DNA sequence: TGTGCCAGCAGCTTACAGCCGGGACAGGGAAACGGCTACACCTTC. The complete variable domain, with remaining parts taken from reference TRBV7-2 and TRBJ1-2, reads GAGVSQSPSNKVTEKGKDVELRCDPISGHTALYWYRQSLGQGLEFLIYFQGNSAPDKSGLPSDRFSAERTGGSVSTLTIQRTQQEDSAVYLCASSLQPGQGNGYTFGSGTRLTVV.

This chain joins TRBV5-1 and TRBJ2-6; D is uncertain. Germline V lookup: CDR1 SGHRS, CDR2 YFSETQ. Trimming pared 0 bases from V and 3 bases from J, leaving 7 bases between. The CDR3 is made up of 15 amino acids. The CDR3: CASSLAGFGANVLTF. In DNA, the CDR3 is TGCGCCAGCAGCTTGGCCGGTTTTGGGGCCAACGTCCTGACTTTC.

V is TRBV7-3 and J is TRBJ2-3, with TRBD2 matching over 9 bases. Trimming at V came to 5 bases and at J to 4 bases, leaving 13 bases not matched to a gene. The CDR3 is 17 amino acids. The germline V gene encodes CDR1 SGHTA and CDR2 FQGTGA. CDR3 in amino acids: CASSTGLADRHSDTQYF. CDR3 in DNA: TGTGCCAGCAGCACGGGACTAGCTGATAGACACTCAGATACGCAGTATTTT.

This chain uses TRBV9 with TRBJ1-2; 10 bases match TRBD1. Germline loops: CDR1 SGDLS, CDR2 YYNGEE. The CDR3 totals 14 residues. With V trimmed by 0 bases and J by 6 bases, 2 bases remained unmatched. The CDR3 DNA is TGTGCCAGCAGCGTAGCTGGGACAGGGGATGGCTACACCTTC. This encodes CASSVAGTGDGYTF.

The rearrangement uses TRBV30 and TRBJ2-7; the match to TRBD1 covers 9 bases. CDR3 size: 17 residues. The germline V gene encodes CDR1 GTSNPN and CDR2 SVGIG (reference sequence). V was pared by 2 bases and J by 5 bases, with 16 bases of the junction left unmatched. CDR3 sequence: CAWSLDLPGQGKDEQYF. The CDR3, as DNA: TGTGCCTGGAGTCTCGACCTACCGGGACAGGGTAAAGACGAGCAGTACTTC.

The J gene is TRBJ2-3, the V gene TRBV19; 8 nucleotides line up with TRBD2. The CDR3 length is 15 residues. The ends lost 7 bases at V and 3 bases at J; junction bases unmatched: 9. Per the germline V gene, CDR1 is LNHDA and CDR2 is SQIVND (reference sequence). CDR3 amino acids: CASNSRTSSTDTQYF. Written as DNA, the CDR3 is TGTGCCAGTAACTCCAGGACTAGCAGTACAGATACGCAGTATTTT.

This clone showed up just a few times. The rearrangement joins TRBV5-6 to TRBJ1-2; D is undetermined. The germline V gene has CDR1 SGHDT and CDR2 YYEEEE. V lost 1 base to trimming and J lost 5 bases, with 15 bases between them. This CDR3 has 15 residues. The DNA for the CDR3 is TGTGCCAGCAGCTTGTTCTCCAGGCCCTTTTATGGCTACACCTTC. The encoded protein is CASSLFSRPFYGYTF.

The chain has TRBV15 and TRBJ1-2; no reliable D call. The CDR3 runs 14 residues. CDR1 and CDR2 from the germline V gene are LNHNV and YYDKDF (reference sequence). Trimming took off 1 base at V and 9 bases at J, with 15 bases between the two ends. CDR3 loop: CATSRAQSVGSYTF. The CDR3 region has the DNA TGTGCCACCAGCAGAGCCCAAAGCGTTGGAAGCTACACCTTC.

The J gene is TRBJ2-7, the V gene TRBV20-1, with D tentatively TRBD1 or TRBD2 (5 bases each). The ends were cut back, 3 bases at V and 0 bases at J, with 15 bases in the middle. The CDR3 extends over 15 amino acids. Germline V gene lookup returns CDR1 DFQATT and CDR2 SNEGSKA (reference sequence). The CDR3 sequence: CSASLPWDDSYEQYF. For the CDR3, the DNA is TGCAGTGCTAGTCTCCCCTGGGACGACTCCTACGAGCAGTACTTC.

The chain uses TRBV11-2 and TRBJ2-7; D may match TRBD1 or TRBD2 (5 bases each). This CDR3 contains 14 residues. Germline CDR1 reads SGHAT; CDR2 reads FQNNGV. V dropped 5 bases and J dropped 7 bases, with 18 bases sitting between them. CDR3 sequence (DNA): TGTGCCAGCAGCCCTCGGGACGGCTCCTGGGAGCAGTACTTC. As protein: CASSPRDGSWEQYF.

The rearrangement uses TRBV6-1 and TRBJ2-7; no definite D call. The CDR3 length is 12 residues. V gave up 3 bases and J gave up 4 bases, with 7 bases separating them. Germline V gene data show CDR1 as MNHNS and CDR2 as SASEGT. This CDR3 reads CASSESGYEQYF. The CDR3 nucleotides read TGTGCCAGCAGTGAGAGTGGATACGAGCAGTACTTC.

CDR3 DNA: TGTGCCAGTAGTATAGACGGCACTTACAATGAGCAGTTCTTC. It translates to CASSIDGTYNEQFF. The V gene is TRBV19, the J gene TRBJ2-1; D remains unclear. V was clipped by 0 bases and J by 4 bases, with 7 bases between them. The germline V gene encodes CDR1 LNHDA and CDR2 SQIVND (reference sequence). The CDR3 loop spans 14 amino acids.

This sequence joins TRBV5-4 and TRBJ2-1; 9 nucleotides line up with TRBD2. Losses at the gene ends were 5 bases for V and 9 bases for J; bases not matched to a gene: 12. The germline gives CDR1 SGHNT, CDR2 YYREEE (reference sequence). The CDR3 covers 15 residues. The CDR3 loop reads CASSSEREAGREQFF. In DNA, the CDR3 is TGTGCCAGCAGTAGTGAGCGGGAGGCGGGACGTGAGCAGTTCTTC. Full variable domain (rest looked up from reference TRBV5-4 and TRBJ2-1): ETGVTQSPTHLIKTRGQQVTLRCSSQSGHNTVSWYQQALGQGPQFIFQYYREEENGRGNFPPRFSGLQFPNYSSELNVNALELDDSALYLCASSSEREAGREQFFGPGTRLTVL.

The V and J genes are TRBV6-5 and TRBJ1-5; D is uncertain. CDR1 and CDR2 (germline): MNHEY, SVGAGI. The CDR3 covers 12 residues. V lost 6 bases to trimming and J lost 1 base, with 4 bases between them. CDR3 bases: TGTGCCAGCAGCCCCAGCAATCAGCCCCAGCATTTT. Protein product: CASSPSNQPQHF.

Written as DNA, the CDR3 is TGTGCCAGCAGTTTTCGGGGAAGCGGGAGGAGCACAGATACGCAGTATTTT. Translating it yields CASSFRGSGRSTDTQYF. The chain carries TRBV28 and TRBJ2-3; 9 nucleotides align to TRBD2. V shed 3 bases and J 0 bases; nucleotides not matched to a gene: 7. Germline-derived CDR1 and CDR2 are MDHEN and SYDVKM. The CDR3 consists of 17 residues.

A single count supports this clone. The CDR3 here is CASSSGQAQEAFF. The CDR3 DNA reads TGCGCCAGCAGCTCCGGACAGGCCCAAGAAGCTTTCTTT. The chain employs TRBV5-1 and TRBJ1-1, with 7 bases that match TRBD1. J gave up 8 bases and V 3 bases, and 7 bases lay outside the gene matches. Germline CDR1 is SGHRS and CDR2 is YFSETQ. CDR3 size: 13 residues.

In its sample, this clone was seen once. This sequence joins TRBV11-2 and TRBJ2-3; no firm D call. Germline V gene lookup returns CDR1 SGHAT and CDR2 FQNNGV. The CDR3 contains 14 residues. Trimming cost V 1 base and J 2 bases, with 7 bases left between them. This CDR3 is CASSLGLPTDTQYF. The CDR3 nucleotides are TGTGCCAGCAGCTTAGGTCTGCCCACAGATACGCAGTATTTT.

The CDR3 is CASTSGGDEQFF. The CDR3 DNA is TGTGCCAGCACCTCGGGGGGAGATGAGCAGTTCTTC. The J gene is TRBJ2-1, the V gene TRBV28; TRBD2 agrees at 7 bases. Unmatched junction bases numbered 5, after V lost 7 bases and J lost 8 bases. The CDR3 covers 12 residues. Germline CDR1 reads MDHEN; CDR2 reads SYDVKM.